One and the same sample provided the 27 T cell receptor beta chains below, sequenced in a study of T cells in Graves' hyperthyroidism and ophthalmopathy. It was RNA transcripts that yielded the amplified TCR beta CDR3 regions. The HTBI primer set drove a first-round RT-PCR of the TCR CDR3. TCRdb re-analysed the multiplex PCR reads in MiXCR, keeping a single row per CDR3 protein. The sample has approximately 400,000 distinct CDR3 sequences, roughly 13% seen once; the top ten hold roughly 20%. Sequencing was done on a sample of blood. Source of these receptors: a man aged 25-45 years with Graves' hyperthyroidism that later progressed to Graves' ophthalmopathy.

With regard to this clonotype: Just one base apart from a much larger clone, this may be a read error. The chain has TRBV5-1 and TRBJ2-2, with D possibly being TRBD1 (7 bases). The CDR3 has 14 residues. From germline, CDR1 is SGHRS and CDR2 YFSETQ. The chain's CDR3 is CASGGTANTGELIF. DNA for the CDR3: TGCGCCAGCGGAGGGACAGCGAACACCGGGGAGCTGATTTTT.

The table lists this clonotype with many counts. The chain couples TRBV11-2 to TRBJ2-5; tentatively, D is TRBD1 or TRBD2 (5 bases each). Per the germline V gene, CDR1 is SGHAT and CDR2 is FQNNGV. The CDR3 is 14 amino acids. V was cut by 0 bases and J by 5 bases, with 10 bases left in between. The DNA for the CDR3 is TGTGCCAGCAGCTTAGAGTGGGGGAAGGAGACCCAGTACTTC. Amino acid sequence: CASSLEWGKETQYF. Full variable domain (rest looked up from reference TRBV11-2 and TRBJ2-5): EAGVAQSPRYKIIEKRQSVAFWCNPISGHATLYWYQQILGQGPKLLIQFQNNGVVDDSQLPKDRFSAERLKGVDSTLKIQPAKLEDSAVYLCASSLEWGKETQYFGPGTRLLVL.

This clonotype was seen a few times. CDR3 sequence reads: CASRSRGLHSYEQYF. Here the CDR3 DNA reads TGTGCCAGCAGAAGCAGGGGTCTACACTCCTACGAGCAGTACTTC. The genes are TRBV7-8 and TRBJ2-7; a weak D match, TRBD1 (6 bases). This CDR3 is built from 15 residues. V shed 6 bases and J shed 0 bases, with 15 bases lying between them. Germline lookup yields CDR1 SGHVS and CDR2 FQNEAQ.

The sample holds many counts of this clonotype. The chain is built from TRBV6-2 or TRBV6-3 and TRBJ1-2, with 8 bases matching TRBD1. Losses at the gene ends were 8 bases for V and 3 bases for J; bases not matched to a gene: 2. The germline gives CDR1 MNHEY, CDR2 SVGEGT. This CDR3 comprises 12 residues. The CDR3 sequence: CASLDRDYGYTF. For the CDR3, the DNA is TGTGCCAGCTTGGACAGGGACTATGGCTACACCTTC.

Many counts were recorded for this clonotype. The gene calls are TRBV30 and TRBJ2-7; 13 bases agree with TRBD2. Germline V lookup: CDR1 GTSNPN, CDR2 SVGIG (reference sequence). V gave up 2 bases and J gave up 5 bases; unmatched junction bases: 3. The CDR3 runs to 14 residues. This CDR3 reads CAWSPTSGGDEQYF. The CDR3 DNA follows: TGTGCCTGGAGTCCCACTAGCGGGGGGGACGAGCAGTACTTC.

The chain recombines TRBV7-9 with TRBJ2-1, with D possibly TRBD1 on 7 matching bases. CDR1 is SEHNR, CDR2 FQNEAQ, per germline (reference sequence). V was pared by 4 bases and J by 10 bases, with 20 bases between. The CDR3 totals 15 residues. Written as DNA, the CDR3 is TGTGCCAGCAGCTCCCCTATCGGAGGGGGCACCGAGCAGTTCTTC. Translating it yields CASSSPIGGGTEQFF.

In its sample, this clonotype was seen many times. The rearrangement joins TRBV28 to TRBJ2-2; D gene uncertain. Germline loops: CDR1 MDHEN, CDR2 SYDVKM. V lost 6 bases and J 7 bases, leaving 9 bases between the germline ends. The CDR3 spans 12 residues. The CDR3 bases are TGTGCCAGCAGCCAGCTTGGCGGGGAGCTGTTTTTT. This codes for CASSQLGGELFF.

In this sample, this clonotype turned up many times. The chain uses TRBV7-2 and TRBJ2-7; D is perhaps TRBD1 (5 bases). The CDR3 is 14 residues long. Germline CDR1 reads SGHTA; CDR2 reads FQGNSA. Trimming removed 4 bases at V and 2 bases at J, with 12 bases between. The CDR3 is CASSSSTGTYEQYF. CDR3 sequence (DNA): TGTGCCAGCAGCTCCAGCACAGGTACCTACGAGCAGTACTTC.

The V and J genes are TRBV27 and TRBJ1-6, with D possibly matching TRBD1 (6 bases). Germline V gene sequence: CDR1 MNHEY, CDR2 SMNVEV (reference sequence). CDR3 size: 14 residues. V was pared by 6 bases and J by 13 bases, with 19 bases between. This chain's CDR3 is CASRGGHLLVPLHF. The CDR3 DNA reads as TGTGCCAGCAGGGGGGGACACCTTCTGGTCCCCCTCCACTTT.

The gene calls are TRBV10-2 and TRBJ2-5; 9 bases align to TRBD2. The V gene's germline CDR1 is WSHSY and CDR2 SAAADI. The CDR3 consists of 15 residues. The V and J ends lost 3 bases and 5 bases, in that order; junction bases with no gene match: 7. For the CDR3, the DNA is TGCGCCAGCAGTGATCGAGCGGGGGGATATGAGACCCAGTACTTC. The encoded protein is CASSDRAGGYETQYF.

This clonotype appeared many times. This chain joins TRBV27 and TRBJ1-1, with D unclear. CDR3 size: 14 residues. Germline V gene data show CDR1 as MNHEY and CDR2 as SMNVEV (reference sequence). Deletions cut 5 bases from V and 1 base from J, with 11 bases between. The CDR3 protein is CASSGVWGNTEAFF. The CDR3 nucleotides read TGTGCCAGCAGTGGTGTGTGGGGGAACACTGAAGCTTTCTTT.

This clonotype was picked up a small number of times. The rearrangement uses TRBV28 and TRBJ2-1, with D perhaps given as TRBD1 or TRBD2 (5 bases each). Looked up from germline, CDR1 is MDHEN and CDR2 is SYDVKM. The CDR3 length is 14 residues. The ends were cut back, 6 bases at V and 10 bases at J, with 19 bases in the middle. CDR3 sequence reads: CASRRDRRRGEQFF. The DNA for the CDR3 is TGTGCCAGCAGACGGGACCGCAGAAGGGGCGAGCAGTTCTTC.

Ten or more counts support this clonotype. The chain joins TRBV20-1 to TRBJ1-5; no clear D. The CDR3 is 13 residues long. The germline CDR1 and CDR2 sequences are DFQATT and SNEGSKA (reference sequence). The V end was cut by 0 bases, the J end by 10 bases, with 13 bases between. CDR3 residues: CSARDSPPGPQHF. The DNA of the CDR3 is TGCAGTGCTAGAGATAGCCCTCCCGGACCCCAGCATTTT.

Turning to this clonotype: A much larger clone differs from this one at a single base, so this may be a read error. The chain joins TRBV12-3 or TRBV12-4 to TRBJ1-2; D might be TRBD1 (6 bases). The CDR3 loop spans 13 amino acids. The CDR3 sequence: CAGSWDYRVGYTF. CDR3 in DNA: TGTGCCGGCAGTTGGGATTACAGGGTTGGCTACACCTTC.

This chain uses TRBV19 with TRBJ1-2; 8 nucleotides align to TRBD1. CDR1 and CDR2 from the germline V gene are LNHDA and SQIVND (reference sequence). This CDR3 has 14 residues. With V trimmed by 3 bases and J by 4 bases, 4 bases remained unmatched. CDR3 coding DNA: TGTGCCAGTAGTATCCCAGGGGGCGTCTATGGCTACACCTTC. This translates into CASSIPGGVYGYTF.

V gene TRBV4-2 combines with J gene TRBJ1-5; 10 bases agree with TRBD1. The CDR3 is 15 residues long. The trim removed 0 bases at V and 5 bases at J, leaving 1 base unmatched. CDR1 and CDR2 from the germline V gene are LGHNA and YNFKEQ. CDR3 protein: CASSQEDRGDQPQHF. The DNA for the CDR3 is TGTGCCAGCAGCCAAGAGGACAGGGGGGATCAGCCCCAGCATTTT.

This clonotype appeared many times. The chain combines TRBV6-1 with TRBJ2-5; 15 bases match TRBD2. The CDR3 has 17 residues. The ends lost 5 bases at V and 3 bases at J; junction bases unmatched: 7. The germline V gene has CDR1 MNHNS and CDR2 SASEGT. The CDR3 DNA reads as TGTGCCAGCAGTTCAGGGACTAGCGGGGGGCCTAAAGAGACCCAGTACTTC. It codes for CASSSGTSGGPKETQYF.

This clonotype was counted at least ten times. The rearrangement joins TRBV10-3 to TRBJ1-1; 8 bases line up with TRBD1. Germline V CDR1 and CDR2: ENHRY, SYGVKD. This CDR3 has 14 residues. Losses at the gene ends were 4 bases for V and 1 base for J; bases not matched to a gene: 2. The CDR3 sequence: CAISVTGENTEAFF. DNA for the CDR3: TGTGCCATCAGTGTGACAGGGGAGAACACTGAAGCTTTCTTT.

This clonotype was seen many times. This sequence joins TRBV6-1 and TRBJ2-3; TRBD1 might be the D (5 bases). Germline V gene data show CDR1 as MNHNS and CDR2 as SASEGT. V was cut by 7 bases and J by 3 bases, with 17 bases left in between. The CDR3 length is 15 residues. Here the CDR3 DNA reads TGTGCCAGCACCGAGATCAGGGAAAAGACAGATACGCAGTATTTT. The encoded protein is CASTEIREKTDTQYF.

A remark on this clonotype: Possible read error: a much larger clone is one base away. Lacking the conserved final phenylalanine or tryptophan, this CDR3 likely reflects a read error. The V gene is TRBV2, the J gene TRBJ2-7; 8 nucleotides align to TRBD2. V shed 5 bases, J shed 0 bases, and the junction held 6 bases outside the gene matches. This CDR3 is 15 amino acids long. The germline V gene has CDR1 SNHLY and CDR2 FYNNEI. This CDR3 is CASSRLAPSSYEQYL. The CDR3 nucleotides read TGTGCCAGCAGTCGACTAGCGCCGAGCTCCTACGAGCAGTACCTC.

This clonotype was seen many times. V usage is TRBV10-3 and J usage is TRBJ2-3, with D possibly being TRBD1 or TRBD2 (5 bases each). This CDR3 has 15 residues. CDR1 ENHRY and CDR2 SYGVKD come from the germline V gene. V was shortened by 3 bases and J by 2 bases, with 12 bases between the two germline ends. CDR3 in amino acids: CAISEERGPTDTQYF. DNA of the CDR3: TGTGCCATCAGTGAAGAGAGGGGTCCCACAGATACGCAGTATTTT.

V usage is TRBV4-1 and J usage is TRBJ1-1; D is unclear. Deletions cut 0 bases from V and 1 base from J, with 9 bases between. This CDR3 has 15 amino acids. In germline, CDR1 is MGHRA, CDR2 YSYEKL. The CDR3 DNA reads as TGCGCCAGCAGCCAAGATGAGGACGGGAACACTGAAGCTTTCTTT. Its translation: CASSQDEDGNTEAFF.

The chain has TRBV19 and TRBJ1-5; no clear D. V was shortened by 7 bases and J by 2 bases, with 12 bases between the two germline ends. CDR3 size: 14 residues. Germline assignment: CDR1 LNHDA and CDR2 SQIVND (reference sequence). CDR3 bases: TGTGCCAGTACCCCAATTACAGGCAATCAGCCCCAGCATTTT. This gives the protein CASTPITGNQPQHF.

This clonotype occurred many times. The chain employs TRBV20-1 and TRBJ1-2; D unclear. The CDR3 length is 11 residues. Germline CDR1 reads DFQATT; CDR2 reads SNEGSKA (reference sequence). The CDR3 nucleotides are TGCAGCGCCTGGGAGGGTTATGGCTACACCTTC. This sequence encodes CSAWEGYGYTF.

V usage is TRBV28 and J usage is TRBJ2-6; D not resolved. V lost 2 bases, J lost 2 bases, and 7 bases lay in between. Looked up from germline, CDR1 is MDHEN and CDR2 is SYDVKM. This CDR3 comprises 15 residues. In DNA, the CDR3 is TGTGCCAGCAGTTTAATTCTGGCTGGGGCCAACGTCCTGACTTTC. This encodes CASSLILAGANVLTF.

This clonotype has a count of ten or more. The chain joins TRBV6-5 to TRBJ2-2, with D uncertain. The V end was cut by 2 bases, the J end by 1 base, with 5 bases between. This CDR3 has 14 residues. Germline V gene data show CDR1 as MNHEY and CDR2 as SVGAGI. The CDR3 region is CASSYGKNTGELFF. As DNA, the CDR3 is TGTGCCAGCAGTTACGGCAAGAACACCGGGGAGCTGTTTTTT.

This clonotype was seen ten or more times. The V call is TRBV28, the J call TRBJ1-1; no clear D gene. This CDR3 has 13 residues. Trimming left V 5 bases short and J 8 bases short, with 15 bases between. CDR1 MDHEN and CDR2 SYDVKM come from the germline V gene. The CDR3 DNA reads TGTGCCAGCAGTCTTACTCTCCTGTCGGAAGCTTTCTTT. This translates into CASSLTLLSEAFF.